This entry describes one TCR beta chain. Its antigen is currently unknown. V lost 0 bases and J lost 2, with 17 bases in between. CDR1 is SGHRS, CDR2 YFSETQ, per germline. The CDR3 is made up of 17 amino acids. The sample comes from a study of cytomegalovirus exposure and HLA in healthy donors. Study at large: Early release data held tens of millions of unique TCRs from HLA-typed donors. Study-level results: Researchers reportedly found TCR beta sequences accurately predicted most subjects' HLA-A and HLA-B alleles. The later analysis indicated that the majority of CMV-associated TCR beta chains appeared HLA-restricted. The study designated around 150 TCR beta chains cytomegalovirus-associated.

Use of 60 Vbeta and 13 Jbeta primers characterized the PCR. The protocol was immunoSEQ multiplex PCR, while the TCRdb copy is restricted to in-frame clones and leaves out a portion. Among over 85,000 clones listed, more than 60% were seen once. The sample taken for sequencing was PBMCs. J is TRBJ2-5 and V is TRBV5-1; tentatively, D is TRBD1 (6 bases). The clonotype was recovered from a man aged 30 to 39 in good health and CMV-seropositive. CDR3 sequence (DNA): TGCGCCAGCAGCTTGGCCGGGTCAGGGGATTCACAAGAGACCCAGTACTTC. It codes for CASSLAGSGDSQETQYF.